Listed below are T cell receptor beta chains from one sample, sequenced in a study of CD8 T cells in ankylosing spondylitis. TCRdb ran MiXCR on the 5' RACE reads and lists one entry per CDR3 protein. The sample holds around 94,000 distinct CDR3 sequences; 9% are singletons and the top ten take 30%. The specimen sequenced was blood, either unsorted or a sorted T cell fraction (not recorded which). These receptors were taken from a male donor with ankylosing spondylitis. CDR3s include the opening cysteine and the closing phenylalanine or tryptophan. The order of the fields is V gene, CDR3 protein.

TRBV5-1 | CASSIERAYANLEAFF
TRBV10-1 | CASSEPGLAGSQFF
TRBV7-2 | CASSFRGPNQPQHF
TRBV6-1 | CASSEWTGLNTEAFF
TRBV29-1 | CSVAPNRYNEQFF
TRBV11-1 | CASTPEGLAAYNEQFF
TRBV24-1 | CATSKTATNTGELFF
TRBV12-3/TRBV12-4 | CASSFRLPDTGELFF
TRBV6-2/TRBV6-3 | CASSYLFEGGGYTF
TRBV7-9 | CASSSTGTGSDEQFF
TRBV10-3 | CAISESASGSAQYF
TRBV7-8 | CASSQGSLNEQFF
TRBV12-3/TRBV12-4 | CASSLALKELGNTKAFF
TRBV29-1 | CSVPTRGGTTDTQYF
TRBV6-1 | CATPGLASHTGELFF
TRBV3-1 | CASSPRGLAGVEQYF